The T cell receptor (beta chain) described here comes from a study of cytomegalovirus exposure and HLA in healthy donors. General study findings and limits: Common viral pathogens (according to a later analysis) appeared linked to several of the most significant clusters.

CDR1 and CDR2 from the germline V gene are SEHNR and FQNEAQ (reference sequence). V was shortened by 5 bases and J by 4 bases, with 16 bases between the two germline ends. The CDR3 sequence is 15 residues long. PCR primers comprised 60 Vbeta and 13 Jbeta primers. The assay was immunoSEQ multiplex PCR, and TCRdb's table has in-frame clones only and misses some. The sample has 200,000 to 250,000 clones, about 88% seen once. As regards this clone: The antigen is unknown.

The sequencing input was PBMCs. This clonotype was sampled from a girl aged 2-10 years in good health and CMV-seronegative. The V gene is TRBV7-9, the J gene TRBJ2-3; D possibly corresponds to TRBD2 (7 bases). In nucleotides, the CDR3 is TGTGCCAGCAGCGTCCGGGGGGCGCAGGCAGATACGCAGTATTTT. As protein: CASSVRGAQADTQYF.